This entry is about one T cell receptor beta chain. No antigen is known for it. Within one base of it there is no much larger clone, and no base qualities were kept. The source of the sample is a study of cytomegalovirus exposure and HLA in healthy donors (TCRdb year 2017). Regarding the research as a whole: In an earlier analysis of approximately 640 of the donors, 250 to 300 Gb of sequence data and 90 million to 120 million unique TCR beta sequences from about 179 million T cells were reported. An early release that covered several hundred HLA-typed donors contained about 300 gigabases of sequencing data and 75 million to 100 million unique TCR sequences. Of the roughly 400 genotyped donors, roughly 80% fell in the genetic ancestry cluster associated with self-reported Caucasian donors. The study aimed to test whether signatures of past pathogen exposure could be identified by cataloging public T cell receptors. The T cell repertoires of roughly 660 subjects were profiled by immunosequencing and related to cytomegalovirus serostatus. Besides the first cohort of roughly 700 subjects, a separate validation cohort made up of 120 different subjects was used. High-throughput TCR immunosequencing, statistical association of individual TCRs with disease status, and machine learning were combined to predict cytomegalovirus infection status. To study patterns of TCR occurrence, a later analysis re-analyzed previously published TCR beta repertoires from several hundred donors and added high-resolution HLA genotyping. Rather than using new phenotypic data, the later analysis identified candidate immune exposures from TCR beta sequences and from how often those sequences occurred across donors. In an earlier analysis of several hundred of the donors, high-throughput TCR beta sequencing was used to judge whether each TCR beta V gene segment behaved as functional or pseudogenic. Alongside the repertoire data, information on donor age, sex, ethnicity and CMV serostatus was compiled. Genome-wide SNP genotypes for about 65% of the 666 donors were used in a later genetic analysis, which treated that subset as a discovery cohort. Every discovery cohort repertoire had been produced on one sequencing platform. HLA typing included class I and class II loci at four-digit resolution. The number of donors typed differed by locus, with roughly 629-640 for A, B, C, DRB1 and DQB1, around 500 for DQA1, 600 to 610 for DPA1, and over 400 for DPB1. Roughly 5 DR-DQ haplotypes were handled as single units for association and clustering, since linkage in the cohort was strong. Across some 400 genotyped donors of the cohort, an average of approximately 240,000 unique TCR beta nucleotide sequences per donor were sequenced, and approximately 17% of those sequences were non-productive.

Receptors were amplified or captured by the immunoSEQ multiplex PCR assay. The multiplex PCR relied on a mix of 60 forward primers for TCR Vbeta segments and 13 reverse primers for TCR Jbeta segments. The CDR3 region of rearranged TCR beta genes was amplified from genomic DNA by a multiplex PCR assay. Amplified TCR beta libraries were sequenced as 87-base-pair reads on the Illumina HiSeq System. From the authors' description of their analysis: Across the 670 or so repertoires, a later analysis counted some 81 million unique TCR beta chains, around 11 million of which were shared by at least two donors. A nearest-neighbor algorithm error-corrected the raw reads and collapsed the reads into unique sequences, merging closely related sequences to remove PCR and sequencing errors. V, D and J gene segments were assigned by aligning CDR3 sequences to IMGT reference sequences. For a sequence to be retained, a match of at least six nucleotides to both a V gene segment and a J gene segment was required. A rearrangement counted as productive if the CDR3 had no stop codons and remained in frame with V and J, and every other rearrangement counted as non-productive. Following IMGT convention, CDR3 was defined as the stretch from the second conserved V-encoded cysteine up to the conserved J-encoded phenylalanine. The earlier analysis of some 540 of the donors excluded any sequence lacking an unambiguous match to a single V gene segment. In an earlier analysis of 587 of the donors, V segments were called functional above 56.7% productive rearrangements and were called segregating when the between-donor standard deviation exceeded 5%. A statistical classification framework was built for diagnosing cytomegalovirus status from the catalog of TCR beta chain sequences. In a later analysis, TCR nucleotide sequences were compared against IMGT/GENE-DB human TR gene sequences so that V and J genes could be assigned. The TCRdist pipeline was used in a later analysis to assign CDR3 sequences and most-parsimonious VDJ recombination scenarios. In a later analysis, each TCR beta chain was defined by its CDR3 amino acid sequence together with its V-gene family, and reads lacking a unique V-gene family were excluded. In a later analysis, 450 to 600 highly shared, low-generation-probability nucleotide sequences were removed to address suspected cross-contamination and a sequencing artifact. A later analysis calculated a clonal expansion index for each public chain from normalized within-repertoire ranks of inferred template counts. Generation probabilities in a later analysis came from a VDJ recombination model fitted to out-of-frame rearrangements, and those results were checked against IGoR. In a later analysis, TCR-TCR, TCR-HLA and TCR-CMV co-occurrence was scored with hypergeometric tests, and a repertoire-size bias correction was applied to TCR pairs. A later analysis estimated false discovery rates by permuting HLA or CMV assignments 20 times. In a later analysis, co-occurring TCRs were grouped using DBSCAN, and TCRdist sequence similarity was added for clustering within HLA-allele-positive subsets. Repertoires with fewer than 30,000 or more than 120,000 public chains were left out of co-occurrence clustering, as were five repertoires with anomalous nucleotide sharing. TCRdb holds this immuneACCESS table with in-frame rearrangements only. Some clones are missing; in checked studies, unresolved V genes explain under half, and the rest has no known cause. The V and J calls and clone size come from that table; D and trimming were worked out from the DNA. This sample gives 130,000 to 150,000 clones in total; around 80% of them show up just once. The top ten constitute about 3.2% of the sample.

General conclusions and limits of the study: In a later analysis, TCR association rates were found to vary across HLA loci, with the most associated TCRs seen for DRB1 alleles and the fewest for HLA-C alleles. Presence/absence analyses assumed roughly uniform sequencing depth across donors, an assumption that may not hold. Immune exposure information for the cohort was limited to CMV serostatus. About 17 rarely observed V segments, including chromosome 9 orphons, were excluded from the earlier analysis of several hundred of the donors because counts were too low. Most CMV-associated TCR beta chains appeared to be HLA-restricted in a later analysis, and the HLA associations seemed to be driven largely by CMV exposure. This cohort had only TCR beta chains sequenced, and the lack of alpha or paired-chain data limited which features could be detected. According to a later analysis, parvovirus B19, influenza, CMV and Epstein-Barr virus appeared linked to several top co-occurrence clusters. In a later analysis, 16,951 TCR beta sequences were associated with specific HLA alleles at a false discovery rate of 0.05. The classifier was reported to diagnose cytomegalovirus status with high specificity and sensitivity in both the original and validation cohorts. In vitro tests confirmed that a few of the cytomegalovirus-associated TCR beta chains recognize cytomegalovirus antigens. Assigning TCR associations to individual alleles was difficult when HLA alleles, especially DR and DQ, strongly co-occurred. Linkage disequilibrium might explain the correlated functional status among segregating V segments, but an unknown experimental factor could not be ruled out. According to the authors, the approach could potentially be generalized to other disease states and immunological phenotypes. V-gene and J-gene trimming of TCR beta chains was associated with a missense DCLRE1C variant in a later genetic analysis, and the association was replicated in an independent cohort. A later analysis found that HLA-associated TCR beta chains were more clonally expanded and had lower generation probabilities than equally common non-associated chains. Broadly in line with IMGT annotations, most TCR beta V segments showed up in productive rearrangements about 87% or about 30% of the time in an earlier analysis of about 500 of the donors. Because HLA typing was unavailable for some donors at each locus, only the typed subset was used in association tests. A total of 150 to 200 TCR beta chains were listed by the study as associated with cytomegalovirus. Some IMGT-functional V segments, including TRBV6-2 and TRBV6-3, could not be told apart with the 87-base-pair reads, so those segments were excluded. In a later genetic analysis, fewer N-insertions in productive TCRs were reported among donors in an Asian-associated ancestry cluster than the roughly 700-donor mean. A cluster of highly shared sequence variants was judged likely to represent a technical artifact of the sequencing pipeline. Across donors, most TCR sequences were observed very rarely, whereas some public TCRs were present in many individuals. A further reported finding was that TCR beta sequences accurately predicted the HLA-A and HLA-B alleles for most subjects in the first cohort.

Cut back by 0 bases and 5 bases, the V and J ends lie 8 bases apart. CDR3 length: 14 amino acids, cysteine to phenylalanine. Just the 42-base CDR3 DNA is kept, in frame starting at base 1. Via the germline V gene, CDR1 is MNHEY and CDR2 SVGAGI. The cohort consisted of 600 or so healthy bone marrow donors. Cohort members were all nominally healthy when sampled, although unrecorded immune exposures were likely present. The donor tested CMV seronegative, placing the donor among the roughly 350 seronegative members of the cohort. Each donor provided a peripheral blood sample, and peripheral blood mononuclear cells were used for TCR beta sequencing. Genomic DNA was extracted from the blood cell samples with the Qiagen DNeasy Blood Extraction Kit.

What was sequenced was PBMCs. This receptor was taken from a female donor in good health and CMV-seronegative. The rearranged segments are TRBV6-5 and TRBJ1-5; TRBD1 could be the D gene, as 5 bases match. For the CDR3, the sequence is CASSYSRQYQPQHF. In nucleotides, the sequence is TGTGCCAGCAGTTACTCAAGACAGTATCAGCCCCAGCATTTT.